The rows below give T cell receptor beta chains drawn from one sample of a study of blood T cell repertoires in COVID-19. Libraries were prepared by immunoSEQ multiplex PCR; TCRdb keeps only in-frame clonotypes and omits some of them. The sample comprises fewer than 150,000 clones, approximately 90% of which are singletons, and approximately 4.2% rests with the top ten. Material: peripheral blood. These receptors came from a woman aged 40 to 50 with acute or convalescent COVID-19. CDR3s include the opening cysteine and the closing phenylalanine or tryptophan. Each record gives: CDR3 DNA, CDR3 protein, CDR3 length, V gene, D gene, clone size, J gene. D genes are given only for firm matches. Not all rows give a size; the values are once, few, many and, for expanded clones, a class.

CDR3nt: TGTGCCAGCAGCAAAGCCGGGACAGGGGGCAGAGGGACCGGGGAGCTGTTTTTT
CDR3aa: CASSKAGTGGRGTGELFF
len: 18
v_gene: TRBV21-1
d_gene: NA
abundance: NA
j_gene: TRBJ2-2

CDR3nt: TGTGCCAGCAAGACCGCGGGCCGCATGAACACTGAAGCTTTCTTT
CDR3aa: CASKTAGRMNTEAFF
len: 15
v_gene: TRBV13
d_gene: NA
abundance: NA
j_gene: TRBJ1-1

CDR3nt: TGCGCCAGCAGCTTTGTCCCTCTCAGCGACAATGAGCAGTTCTTC
CDR3aa: CASSFVPLSDNEQFF
len: 15
v_gene: TRBV5-1
d_gene: NA
abundance: NA
j_gene: TRBJ2-1

CDR3nt: TGTGCCAGCAGCTCCGGAGGGAACACTGAAGCTTTCTTT
CDR3aa: CASSSGGNTEAFF
len: 13
v_gene: TRBV7-2
d_gene: NA
abundance: NA
j_gene: TRBJ1-1

CDR3nt: TGTGCCAGCAGCTTAGATAGGACACGCAATCAGCCCCAGCATTTT
CDR3aa: CASSLDRTRNQPQHF
len: 15
v_gene: TRBV7-2
d_gene: NA
abundance: NA
j_gene: TRBJ1-5

CDR3nt: TGTGCCAGCAGCCCCCGGACTAGCGGGGGGTACGAGCAGTACTTC
CDR3aa: CASSPRTSGGYEQYF
len: 15
v_gene: TRBV7-2
d_gene: TRBD2
abundance: NA
j_gene: TRBJ2-7

CDR3nt: TGTGCCAGCAGCTTAGTTCTCCAGTCAGAGACCCAGTACTTC
CDR3aa: CASSLVLQSETQYF
len: 14
v_gene: TRBV11-2
d_gene: NA
abundance: NA
j_gene: TRBJ2-5

CDR3nt: TGTGCCAGCAGCTTAATTGGAGCGGGAGACGACGAGCAGTACTTC
CDR3aa: CASSLIGAGDDEQYF
len: 15
v_gene: TRBV7-3
d_gene: TRBD2
abundance: NA
j_gene: TRBJ2-7

CDR3nt: TGTGCCAGCAGCGAGACAGGGACAGGCAACAATCAGCCCCAGCATTTT
CDR3aa: CASSETGTGNNQPQHF
len: 16
v_gene: TRBV5-6
d_gene: TRBD1
abundance: NA
j_gene: TRBJ1-5

CDR3nt: TGTGCCAGCAGCGGGGGGACAGGGCACTACGAGCAGTACTTC
CDR3aa: CASSGGTGHYEQYF
len: 14
v_gene: TRBV9
d_gene: TRBD1
abundance: NA
j_gene: TRBJ2-7

CDR3nt: TGTGCCAGCAGCCCCCGAGCTGGACAGGGGCAAGAGACCCAGTACTTC
CDR3aa: CASSPRAGQGQETQYF
len: 16
v_gene: TRBV7-8
d_gene: TRBD1
abundance: NA
j_gene: TRBJ2-5

CDR3nt: TGCGCCAGCAGCCGGGGGGCGGGAGAGATGAACACTGAAGCTTTCTTT
CDR3aa: CASSRGAGEMNTEAFF
len: 16
v_gene: TRBV4-1
d_gene: NA
abundance: NA
j_gene: TRBJ1-1

CDR3nt: TGTGCCAGCAGTAGGGGCCCCGGAACAGTCTATGGCTACACCTTC
CDR3aa: CASSRGPGTVYGYTF
len: 15
v_gene: TRBV6-5
d_gene: NA
abundance: NA
j_gene: TRBJ1-2

CDR3nt: TGCGCCAGCAGCCAAGGCTGGGGCCTGGAGAATTCACCCCTCCACTTT
CDR3aa: CASSQGWGLENSPLHF
len: 16
v_gene: TRBV4-1
d_gene: NA
abundance: few
j_gene: TRBJ1-6

CDR3nt: TGTGCCAGCAGCTTGTGGGCAGGGGACTACGAGCAGTACTTC
CDR3aa: CASSLWAGDYEQYF
len: 14
v_gene: TRBV14
d_gene: NA
abundance: NA
j_gene: TRBJ2-7

CDR3nt: TGTGCCAGCAGCTCCCGCGGGAACACCGGGGAGCTGTTTTTT
CDR3aa: CASSSRGNTGELFF
len: 14
v_gene: TRBV7-2
d_gene: NA
abundance: NA
j_gene: TRBJ2-2

CDR3nt: TGTGCCAGCAGCGGCAGGGCAACTAATGAAAAACTGTTTTTT
CDR3aa: CASSGRATNEKLFF
len: 14
v_gene: TRBV2
d_gene: NA
abundance: once
j_gene: TRBJ1-4

CDR3nt: TGTGCCAGTACCCCCCCACGAGACTTCAGCTCTGGAAACACCATATATTTT
CDR3aa: CASTPPRDFSSGNTIYF
len: 17
v_gene: TRBV19
d_gene: NA
abundance: NA
j_gene: TRBJ1-3

CDR3nt: TGTGCCAGCAGCTTTGCGGGGGGCGAGCAGTACTTC
CDR3aa: CASSFAGGEQYF
len: 12
v_gene: TRBV7-2
d_gene: TRBD2
abundance: NA
j_gene: TRBJ2-7

CDR3nt: TGTGCCAGTAGTATCATCTGGAGGGGCACTGAAGCTTTCTTT
CDR3aa: CASSIIWRGTEAFF
len: 14
v_gene: TRBV19
d_gene: NA
abundance: NA
j_gene: TRBJ1-1

CDR3nt: TGTGCCAGTAGTTTCGGGAGGGGCTACGAGCAGTACTTC
CDR3aa: CASSFGRGYEQYF
len: 13
v_gene: TRBV19
d_gene: TRBD2
abundance: NA
j_gene: TRBJ2-7

CDR3nt: TGTGCCAGCAGCCGACCTCGGACAGGGCGGGACAATGAGCAGTTCTTC
CDR3aa: CASSRPRTGRDNEQFF
len: 16
v_gene: TRBV28
d_gene: TRBD1
abundance: NA
j_gene: TRBJ2-1

CDR3nt: TGTGCCAGCAGTGCCGACAGGGCCCGCGGAAACACCATATATTTT
CDR3aa: CASSADRARGNTIYF
len: 15
v_gene: TRBV27
d_gene: TRBD1
abundance: few
j_gene: TRBJ1-3

CDR3nt: TGTGCCAGCAGCTTGGTCGGGGTATTAGGGGAGCAGTACTTC
CDR3aa: CASSLVGVLGEQYF
len: 14
v_gene: TRBV5-6
d_gene: NA
abundance: few
j_gene: TRBJ2-7

CDR3nt: TGCGCCAGCAGTGCCAGGGTTGCAGCTAACTATGGCTACACCTTC
CDR3aa: CASSARVAANYGYTF
len: 15
v_gene: TRBV10-2
d_gene: NA
abundance: NA
j_gene: TRBJ1-2

CDR3nt: TGTGCCAGCAGTGTCGGGACAAGTGAAAAACTGTTTTTT
CDR3aa: CASSVGTSEKLFF
len: 13
v_gene: TRBV27
d_gene: NA
abundance: NA
j_gene: TRBJ1-4

CDR3nt: TGTGCCAGTACTAACAGGGGGCCTTCACCCCTCCACTTT
CDR3aa: CASTNRGPSPLHF
len: 13
v_gene: TRBV19
d_gene: TRBD1
abundance: NA
j_gene: TRBJ1-6

CDR3nt: TGCAGCGGGGGACAGGGACACGGTGGCACTGAAGCTTTCTTT
CDR3aa: CSGGQGHGGTEAFF
len: 14
v_gene: TRBV29-1
d_gene: TRBD1
abundance: few
j_gene: TRBJ1-1

CDR3nt: TGTGCCTGGAGTGCTAAAGGGGCCAGGGTGAGTCAGCCCCAGCATTTT
CDR3aa: CAWSAKGARVSQPQHF
len: 16
v_gene: TRBV30
d_gene: NA
abundance: NA
j_gene: TRBJ1-5

CDR3nt: TGTGCCAGTAGTATATCTGTTAACACTGAAGCTTTCTTT
CDR3aa: CASSISVNTEAFF
len: 13
v_gene: TRBV19
d_gene: NA
abundance: NA
j_gene: TRBJ1-1

CDR3nt: TGTGCCAGCAGCGTAGGCCTAATAACAGATACGCAGTATTTT
CDR3aa: CASSVGLITDTQYF
len: 14
v_gene: TRBV9
d_gene: NA
abundance: NA
j_gene: TRBJ2-3

CDR3nt: TGTGCCAGCAGCTTACTAGCGGCGAACACCGGGGAGCTGTTTTTT
CDR3aa: CASSLLAANTGELFF
len: 15
v_gene: TRBV7-8
d_gene: TRBD2
abundance: NA
j_gene: TRBJ2-2

CDR3nt: TGCGCCAGCAGCCAACCCGACAGGGGTGGAAGAGATACGCAGTATTTT
CDR3aa: CASSQPDRGGRDTQYF
len: 16
v_gene: TRBV4-3
d_gene: TRBD1
abundance: NA
j_gene: TRBJ2-3

CDR3nt: TGTGCCAGCAGTCTGACAGCGAACACCGGGGAGCTGTTTTTT
CDR3aa: CASSLTANTGELFF
len: 14
v_gene: TRBV6-5
d_gene: NA
abundance: NA
j_gene: TRBJ2-2

CDR3nt: TGCGCCAGCAGCTGGGGGTTCGGGGGAATGAACACTGAAGCTTTCTTT
CDR3aa: CASSWGFGGMNTEAFF
len: 16
v_gene: TRBV5-1
d_gene: NA
abundance: NA
j_gene: TRBJ1-1